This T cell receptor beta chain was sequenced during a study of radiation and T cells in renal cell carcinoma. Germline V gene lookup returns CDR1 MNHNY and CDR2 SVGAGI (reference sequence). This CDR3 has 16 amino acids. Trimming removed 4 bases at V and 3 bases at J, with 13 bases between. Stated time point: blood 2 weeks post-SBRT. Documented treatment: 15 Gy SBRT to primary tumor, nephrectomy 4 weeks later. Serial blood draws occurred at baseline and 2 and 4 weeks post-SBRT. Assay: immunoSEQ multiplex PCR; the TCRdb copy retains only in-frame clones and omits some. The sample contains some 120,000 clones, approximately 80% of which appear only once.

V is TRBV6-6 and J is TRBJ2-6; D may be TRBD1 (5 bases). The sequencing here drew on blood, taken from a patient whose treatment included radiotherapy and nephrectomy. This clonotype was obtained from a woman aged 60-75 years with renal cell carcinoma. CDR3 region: CASSSPGQGGANVLTF. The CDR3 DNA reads TGTGCCAGCAGTTCCCCAGGTCAGGGTGGGGCCAACGTCCTGACTTTC.